One sample yielded the 2 T cell receptor beta chains listed below, sequenced in a study of beta chain features in type 1 diabetes. As every portion of the isolated RNA was reverse transcribed, the sequencing read expressed TCRB transcripts. Assay used: immunoSEQ multiplex PCR; TCRdb lists only in-frame clones, some missing. The data show 350,000 to 450,000 clones, about 14% seen once. Source material: naive CD4+ T cells from blood. These receptors all come from a man aged 25-40 years in good health.

This clone was observed a few times. J is TRBJ2-5 and V is TRBV2; tentative D call: TRBD1 (5 bases). Between the trimmed V and J ends, which lost 4 bases and 5 bases, there was a span of 11 bases. The V gene's germline CDR1 is SNHLY and CDR2 FYNNEI. This CDR3 has 13 amino acids. CDR3 region: CASSASGWETQYF. In nucleotides, the CDR3 is TGTGCCAGCAGTGCATCAGGGTGGGAGACCCAGTACTTC. The complete variable domain, with remaining parts taken from reference TRBV2 and TRBJ2-5, reads EPEVTQTPSHQVTQMGQEVILRCVPISNHLYFYWYRQILGQKVEFLVSFYNNEISEKSEIFDDQFSVERPDGSNFTLKIRSTKLEDSAMYFCASSASGWETQYFGPGTRLLVL.

The chain links TRBV29-1 to TRBJ1-1; a weak D match, TRBD1 (6 bases). CDR3 length equals 13 residues. V lost 3 bases and J lost 1, with 9 bases in between. CDR1 and CDR2 (germline): SQVTM, ANQGSEA. Here the CDR3 reads CSVDGDTNTEAFF. Here the CDR3 DNA reads TGCAGCGTTGATGGGGACACGAACACTGAAGCTTTCTTT.